This is a list of T cell receptor beta chains from one sample in a study of cytotoxic CD8 clonotypes in ibrutinib-treated CLL. Clones were read by immunoSEQ multiplex PCR, and TCRdb kept only the in-frame ones, dropping some. The sample consists of tens of thousands of clones, around 84% of them appearing once. The sample here was PBMCs, taken before ibrutinib treatment. Source of these receptors: a human donor with chronic lymphocytic leukemia. The CDR3 runs from the conserved cysteine through the conserved F or W. D genes are given only for firm matches. Size tells how often a clone was seen (once, few, many) or the class of an expanded clone, and some rows leave it out.

clone_size d_call cdr3_length j_call v_call cdr3_nt cdr3_aa
- TRBD2 16 TRBJ2-7 TRBV19 TGTGCCAGTAGTATTCCGGCCTCGCGGGAGATCTCCGAGCAGTACTTC CASSIPASREISEQYF
- - 11 TRBJ2-1 TRBV28 TGTGCCAGCAGTTTATTCTATGAGCAGTTCTTC CASSLFYEQFF
many TRBD2 16 TRBJ2-1 TRBV5-1 TGCGCCAGCAGCTGGATCCCTAGCGGGAGGTACAATGAGCAGTTCTTC CASSWIPSGRYNEQFF
few TRBD2 16 TRBJ2-7 TRBV28 TGTGCCAGCAGTTTTCTTAGCGGGAGGCCCTCCTACGAGCAGTACTTC CASSFLSGRPSYEQYF
- - 16 TRBJ1-2 TRBV5-1 TGCGCCAGCAGCATCTTTTCAGGGGCTACTAACTATGGCTACACCTTC CASSIFSGATNYGYTF
- TRBD1 16 TRBJ2-6 TRBV18 TGTGCCAGCTCACGGACAGGGTCGTCTGGGGCCAACGTCCTGACTTTC CASSRTGSSGANVLTF
- TRBD2 15 TRBJ2-1 TRBV7-2 TGTGCCAGCAGCTTAATGAGCGGGAGGGCCAATGAGCAGTTCTTC CASSLMSGRANEQFF
- TRBD1 18 TRBJ2-2 TRBV19 TGTGCCAGTAGTATAGACCGGGACAGGGACGCGAACACCGGGGAGCTGTTTTTT CASSIDRDRDANTGELFF
- TRBD2 15 TRBJ2-1 TRBV11-3 TGTGCCAGCAGCGCAGGGACTAGCGTCACTGGTGAGCAGTTCTTC CASSAGTSVTGEQFF
once TRBD1 16 TRBJ1-1 TRBV19 TGTGCCAGTAGTATAGACCCTCAGGGGGCGGTCACTGAAGCTTTCTTT CASSIDPQGAVTEAFF
- - 16 TRBJ1-5 TRBV21-1 TGTGCCAGCGGGGCGGTAAATGAGCATAGCAATCAGCCCCAGCATTTT CASGAVNEHSNQPQHF
- TRBD2 16 TRBJ2-1 TRBV11-2 TGTGCCAGCAGCTTACTGACTAGCCCTTGGGGCAATGAGCAGTTCTTC CASSLLTSPWGNEQFF
few TRBD1 15 TRBJ2-7 TRBV6-1 TGTGCCAGCAGTACTACCGGGACAGGGGGCTACGAGCAGTACTTC CASSTTGTGGYEQYF
- TRBD1 15 TRBJ2-7 TRBV7-2 TGTGCCAGCAGCCAAAGGACAGGGTGGACCCCCGAGCAGTACTTC CASSQRTGWTPEQYF
- - 14 TRBJ2-7 TRBV5-1 TGCGCCAGCAGCTTTCGCGGGGAATCCTACGAGCAGTACTTC CASSFRGESYEQYF
many - 14 TRBJ1-2 TRBV5-4 TGTGCCAGCAGCTTAGCAGGGGACTACTATGGCTACACCTTC CASSLAGDYYGYTF
once - 17 TRBJ2-1 TRBV10-3 TGTGCCATCAGAGAAGGCGGAAGACCCTTTTCCTACAATGAGCAGTTCTTC CAIREGGRPFSYNEQFF
- - 22 TRBJ2-7 TRBV18 TGTGCCAGCTCACCACCCCGGTTTGATATCGGGGGGCGTCAACGAAGCTCCTACGAGCAGTACTTC CASSPPRFDIGGRQRSSYEQYF
- TRBD1 19 TRBJ2-7 TRBV4-3 TGCGCCAGCAGCCAAGTTCACAGGGGGGCATCCCCTAGATTCTACGAGCAGTACTTC CASSQVHRGASPRFYEQYF
- - 14 TRBJ2-7 TRBV28 TGTGCCAGCAGTCTCCGGGACTGGTCCTACGAGCAGTACTTC CASSLRDWSYEQYF
- TRBD1 16 TRBJ2-7 TRBV28 TGTGCCAGCAGTCCCCCGGGACAGCTTAACTCCTACGAGCAGTACTTC CASSPPGQLNSYEQYF
- - 15 TRBJ1-4 TRBV10-3 TGTGCCATCAGTGAGTCGGTCCGTCCGGGTGAAAAACTGTTTTTT CAISESVRPGEKLFF
many TRBD2 16 TRBJ2-5 TRBV4-3 TGCGCCAGCAGCCAAGGGGGTAGCGGGAGTTCGGAGACCCAGTACTTC CASSQGGSGSSETQYF
once - 13 TRBJ1-2 TRBV19 TGTGCCAGTAGTCGGGACGGCCCCTATGGCTACACCTTC CASSRDGPYGYTF
- - 13 TRBJ2-4 TRBV6-5 TGTGCCAGCAGTCGGGGACATTGGAACATTCAGTACTTC CASSRGHWNIQYF
- TRBD2 15 TRBJ2-2 TRBV15 TGTGCCACCAGCAAGGGACTAGCCAACACCGGGGAGCTGTTTTTT CATSKGLANTGELFF
- TRBD2 19 TRBJ2-1 TRBV5-1 TGCGCCAGCAGCTTGGCCCTCGGGACTAGCGGGAGGAGGGTCAATGAGCAGTTCTTC CASSLALGTSGRRVNEQFF
- TRBD1 16 TRBJ1-5 TRBV6-6 TGTGCCAGCAGTGTTGACAGGGGTCCCCTTAGTCAGCCCCAGCATTTT CASSVDRGPLSQPQHF
- - 18 TRBJ1-5 TRBV19 TGTGCCAGTAACCTCGACAGCCGAGGGGATTATAGCAATCAGCCCCAGCATTTT CASNLDSRGDYSNQPQHF
- - 13 TRBJ1-1 TRBV19 TGTGCCAGTAGTTCCCCAGGGGCCACTGAAGCTTTCTTT CASSSPGATEAFF
- - 16 TRBJ1-1 TRBV5-4 TGTGCCAGCAGCTTGGTGGAGGGGGTCAGAGCGGCTGAAGCTTTCTTT CASSLVEGVRAAEAFF
once - 15 TRBJ2-3 TRBV7-3 TGTGCCAGCAGCTTAGGGTTGGGAAGCACAGATACGCAGTATTTT CASSLGLGSTDTQYF
- - 13 TRBJ2-1 TRBV7-9 TGTGCCAGCAGCCCAGGCCGGGTGGTTGAGCAGTTCTTC CASSPGRVVEQFF
few TRBD1 14 TRBJ2-5 TRBV28 TGTGCCAGCATAATGACAGGGGCTATCGAGACCCAGTACTTC CASIMTGAIETQYF
- TRBD2 14 TRBJ2-7 TRBV5-6 TGTGCCAGCAGTTTAGGACTAGCGGACTACGAGCAGTACTTC CASSLGLADYEQYF
- - 13 TRBJ1-2 TRBV5-5 TGTGCCAGCAGCTTGGCTGAGGGCAGAAGCTACACCTTC CASSLAEGRSYTF
- - 16 TRBJ2-6 TRBV11-1 TGTGCCAGCAGCTTAGACGGATTCTCTGGGGCCAACGTCCTGACTTTC CASSLDGFSGANVLTF
- TRBD2 16 TRBJ2-1 TRBV5-1 TGCGCCAGCAGGTTAAGCGGGAGACGCTCCTACAATGAGCAGTTCTTC CASRLSGRRSYNEQFF
once TRBD2 18 TRBJ2-3 TRBV27 TGTGCCATCGGACTAGCGGGTTTATCCCCCTTTAGCACAGATACGCAGTATTTT CAIGLAGLSPFSTDTQYF
- TRBD1 18 TRBJ1-2 TRBV9 TGTGCCAGCAGCGGCGGACAGGGGTTTCGAGAGACCGGCTATGGCTACACCTTC CASSGGQGFRETGYGYTF
- - 12 TRBJ2-5 TRBV5-6 TGTGCCAGCAGCTTGGACAGGGAGACCCAGTACTTC CASSLDRETQYF
- - 11 TRBJ1-2 TRBV30 TGTGCCTGGACAGCAGGGGTTGGCTACACCTTC CAWTAGVGYTF
- - 11 TRBJ2-1 TRBV10-3 TGTGCCATCAGTGAGGAAGAAATGCAGTTCTTC CAISEEEMQFF
once - 14 TRBJ2-7 TRBV12-5 TGTGCTAGTGGTTCCCGGGACCAGAGCTCCGAGCAGTACTTC CASGSRDQSSEQYF
few TRBD1 17 TRBJ1-2 TRBV7-9 TGTGCCAGCAGTAAGCAACCGGGACAGAAAGCTAACTATGGCTACACCTTC CASSKQPGQKANYGYTF
- - 13 TRBJ2-5 TRBV27 TGTGCCAGCAGTTGGGCGAACCAAGAGACCCAGTACTTC CASSWANQETQYF
- TRBD1 15 TRBJ1-2 TRBV19 TGTGCCAGTAGTTATTCGGCCAGGGGGGATCATGGCTACACCTTC CASSYSARGDHGYTF
- - 16 TRBJ1-1 TRBV7-9 TGTGCCAGCAGCTTATCAGTCTATATATCGAACACTGAAGCTTTCTTT CASSLSVYISNTEAFF
- TRBD1 15 TRBJ1-4 TRBV7-8 TGTGCCAGCAGCTTAGCCGGGACAGGGGATGAAAAACTGTTTTTT CASSLAGTGDEKLFF
- TRBD1 15 TRBJ2-7 TRBV5-5 TGTGCCAGCAGCTTCGGGACAGGGCTGTCCTACGAGCAGTACTTC CASSFGTGLSYEQYF
few - 14 TRBJ2-7 TRBV7-9 TGTGCCAGCAGCTTAGCTTTCGGCTCCTACGAGCAGTACTTC CASSLAFGSYEQYF
- - 13 TRBJ1-2 TRBV29-1 TGCAGCGTTGGCCCCCAGGCCGTCTATGGCTACACCTTC CSVGPQAVYGYTF
- - 15 TRBJ2-7 TRBV5-1 TGCGCCAGCAGCTTGGATGTAGGGGCGACCTACGAGCAGTACTTC CASSLDVGATYEQYF
- - 13 TRBJ1-1 TRBV19 TGTGCCAGTAGATCACCTGGATTCTCGGAAGCTTTCTTT CASRSPGFSEAFF
- - 13 TRBJ2-2 TRBV6-6 TGTGCCAGCAGTTACCACAGGTCCGGGGAGCTGTTTTTT CASSYHRSGELFF
- - 14 TRBJ2-3 TRBV27 TGTGCCAGCAGATTGATCGCAGCACATAATACGCAGTATTTT CASRLIAAHNTQYF
- - 11 TRBJ2-5 TRBV20-1 TGCAGTGGTTTAGGGCAAGAGACCCAGTACTTC CSGLGQETQYF
once TRBD1 15 TRBJ1-5 TRBV30 TGTGCCTGGAGTCCAACTTCAGGGGGCGGTCAGCCCCAGCATTTT CAWSPTSGGGQPQHF
- - 15 TRBJ2-7 TRBV28 TGTGCCAGCAGGGGGCGGGCAGGGGCGATCTACGAGCAGTACTTC CASRGRAGAIYEQYF
- - 13 TRBJ1-1 TRBV6-1 TGTGCCAGCAGTGAATTCAGGGACACTGAAGCTTTCTTT CASSEFRDTEAFF